This T cell receptor beta chain was captured by sequencing in a study of shared clonotypes between healthy human individuals. Study conclusions and caveats: Incomplete sequencing of sorted subsets was indicated by rarefaction despite large depth. The authors expected sequencing depth to affect clonotype sharing among donors. A small donor pool kept down the genetic and exposure-history diversity that was represented.

Germline CDR1 and CDR2: MNHNS and SASEGT. V gave up 4 bases and J gave up 0 bases, with 4 bases separating them. The CDR3 runs to 12 residues. This clone was seen a handful of times. What it recognizes is unknown. Possible read error: a much larger clone is one base away. Deep-level settings were used for running the assay. The table came from immunoSEQ multiplex PCR; TCRdb's copy has only in-frame clones and leaves some out. The repertoire includes some 1 million clones, 65% to 75% of them detected once, and about 1.5% sits in the top ten. The genes are TRBV6-1 and TRBJ2-7, with unresolved D. This receptor was taken from a man between 18 and 35 years old in good health. Material for sequencing was memory CD4+ T cells sorted from blood. Subset: CD45RA-negative fraction. CDR3 in amino acids: CASSGSSYEQYF. CDR3 coding DNA: TGTGCCAGCAGTGGCAGCTCCTACGAGCAGTACTTC.